Sequencing of this TCR beta chain was carried out in a study of blood T cell repertoires in COVID-19. Study context: Italy, Spain and the United States were the sources of the convalescent and acute COVID-19 samples.

In Seattle, patients joined the study during active infection and were tracked longitudinally. Original methodology: Using reference gene primer amplification, nucleated cell counts were estimated. Generated by immunoSEQ multiplex PCR, the TCRdb table keeps only in-frame clones and is missing some. That table supplies the V and J calls and clone size; D and trimming were determined from the DNA. Of more than 250,000 clones in the sample, 80% to 90% were seen once. The CDR3 runs to 16 residues. With 0 bases clipped from V and 2 bases from J, the junction kept 7 bases outside the gene matches. CDR1 SGHNT and CDR2 YYREEE come from the germline V gene (reference sequence).

This receptor was identified in a woman in her forties or fifties with COVID-19, enrolled during active disease. Sequenced: peripheral blood. The J gene is TRBJ2-5, the V gene TRBV5-4; 7 bases are a match to TRBD2. CDR3 region: CASSLAPGLGQETQYF. The CDR3 nucleotides are TGTGCCAGCAGCTTGGCACCTGGACTAGGGCAAGAGACCCAGTACTTC.